This record covers a single T cell receptor beta chain. Trimming removed 5 bases at V and 0 bases at J, with 11 bases between. The germline V gene encodes CDR1 SQVTM and CDR2 ANQGSEA. The CDR3 consists of 13 residues. The sample comes from a study of cytomegalovirus exposure and HLA in healthy donors. A multiplex PCR was run with 60 Vbeta primers and 13 Jbeta primers. Repertoires were generated with immunoSEQ multiplex PCR, while TCRdb's copy carries only in-frame clones and drops some. Here the sample spans some 180,000 clones, around 84% being singletons. Sequencing was carried out using PBMCs. The sequence derives from a girl aged 2-15 years in good health and CMV-seropositive. The rearrangement joins TRBV29-1 to TRBJ2-7; D is perhaps TRBD2 (5 bases). CDR3 residues: CSVTGIYSYEQYF. The CDR3 bases are TGCAGCGTTACGGGGATCTACTCCTACGAGCAGTACTTC.